This TCR beta chain is from a study of blood T cell repertoires in COVID-19. Study information: Some COVID-19 samples were acute and others convalescent; all came from the United States, Italy and Spain. PBMCs, B-cell-depleted T cells, or T cells provided the cDNA or gDNA that made up the material.

Original analysis: Nucleated cell counts were estimated from reference gene primer amplification. Sequenced by immunoSEQ multiplex PCR; TCRdb stores in-frame clones only, minus some. That table is the source of V, J and clone size, and D and trimming were worked out from the DNA. In the table there are roughly 180,000 clones, just under 85% of which are singletons. Trimming cost V 6 bases and J 1 base, with 10 bases left between them. CDR3 length equals 14 residues. Per germline, CDR1 MNHEY and CDR2 SVGAGI. This sequence originates from a man aged 35 to 55 who had recovered from COVID-19. The rearrangement links TRBV6-5 to TRBJ1-3; D gene ambiguous. Sequenced: peripheral blood. This CDR3 is CASRWGGSGNTIYF. The CDR3 nucleotides are TGTGCCAGCAGGTGGGGAGGATCTGGAAACACCATATATTTT.